Listed here are 30 T cell receptor beta chains from one sample, sequenced in a study of blood T cell repertoires in COVID-19. Sequenced by immunoSEQ multiplex PCR; TCRdb stores in-frame clones only, minus some. This sample yields some 270,000 clones, of which around 88% are seen a single time; 5.5% to 6.5% belongs to the top ten. The sample was peripheral blood. The receptors were gathered from a woman of 80 years or more with COVID-19, enrolled during active disease.

This chain links TRBV28 with TRBJ1-2, with 9 bases fitting TRBD1. Germline trimming cut 5 bases from V and 5 bases from J; bases unmatched to any gene: 6. Germline V gives CDR1 MDHEN, CDR2 SYDVKM. The CDR3 runs 14 residues. CDR3 sequence reads: CASSPGQGVYGYTF. In DNA form, the CDR3 reads TGTGCCAGCAGTCCGGGACAGGGCGTATATGGCTACACCTTC.

This chain connects TRBV3-1 (or the pseudogene TRBV3-2) to TRBJ2-7; D not certain. CDR3 length: 11 residues. CDR1 is LGHDT and CDR2 is YNNKEL in the germline V gene (reference sequence). V lost 3 bases, J lost 4 bases, and 4 bases lay in between. DNA for the CDR3: TGTGCCAGCAGCCACAGTTACGAGCAGTACGTC. Translated, it gives CASSHSYEQYV.

The J gene is TRBJ2-3, the V gene TRBV5-1; 9 nucleotides match TRBD2. Germline loops: CDR1 SGHRS, CDR2 YFSETQ. Trimming took 3 bases from V and 5 from J; bases not matched to a gene: 7. This CDR3 has 15 residues. The CDR3 spells CASSSRGGHEDTQYF. CDR3 sequence (DNA): TGCGCCAGCAGCTCGCGGGGGGGCCACGAAGATACGCAGTATTTT.

This chain uses TRBV2 with TRBJ2-3; D is perhaps TRBD2 (6 bases). Germline V CDR1 and CDR2: SNHLY, FYNNEI. The CDR3 sequence is 15 residues long. Trimming took 6 bases from V and 2 from J, leaving 15 bases between them. The CDR3 is CASSLQGLLTDTQYF. CDR3 coding DNA: TGTGCCAGCAGCCTCCAGGGACTCCTCACAGATACGCAGTATTTT.

The chain is built from TRBV7-2 and TRBJ1-1; no clear D gene. The CDR3 is 13 amino acids. The V end lost 2 bases, the J end lost 2 bases, and 6 bases lay between the germline ends. The V gene's germline CDR1 is SGHTA and CDR2 FQGNSA. As DNA, the CDR3 is TGTGCCAGCAGCTTACAGTTAAACACTGAAGCTTTCTTT. Translated, it gives CASSLQLNTEAFF.

The chain joins TRBV5-1 to TRBJ1-2; possible D gene TRBD1, 6 bases. The CDR3 covers 14 residues. Germline loops: CDR1 SGHRS, CDR2 YFSETQ. V lost 1 base, J lost 3 bases, and 10 bases lay in between. The CDR3 protein is CASSLPGADYGYTF. The CDR3 nucleotides read TGCGCCAGCAGCTTGCCAGGGGCTGACTATGGCTACACCTTC.

This chain links TRBV6-2 or TRBV6-3 with TRBJ2-7; D is unclear. The CDR3 spans 13 residues. CDR1 and CDR2 from the germline V gene are MNHEY and SVGEGT. V was pared by 2 bases and J by 2 bases, with 7 bases between. CDR3 in DNA: TGTGCCAGCAGTTACCCGGCGGCCTACGAGCAGTACTTC. It codes for CASSYPAAYEQYF.

V is TRBV28 and J is TRBJ2-3; 7 positions agree with TRBD2. CDR3 size: 13 residues. The V gene end was trimmed by 7 bases and the J gene end by 1 base; junction bases not matched to a gene: 2. Germline CDR1 is MDHEN and CDR2 is SYDVKM. Here the CDR3 DNA reads TGTGCCAGCAAGGCGGGGGGCACAGATACGCAGTATTTT. This encodes CASKAGGTDTQYF.

The rearrangement uses TRBV29-1 and TRBJ2-1, with TRBD1 matching over 11 bases. This CDR3 has 16 residues. V gave up 6 bases and J gave up 4 bases; unmatched junction bases: 11. Germline assignment: CDR1 SQVTM and CDR2 ANQGSEA. In DNA, the CDR3 is TGCAGCGTAGAACTCGGACAGGGGGCGAATTACAATGAGCAGTTCTTC. It codes for CSVELGQGANYNEQFF.

The chain links TRBV15 to TRBJ2-5, with D maybe TRBD1 (6 bases). V lost 1 base and J lost 5, with 17 bases in between. The CDR3 contains 16 residues. In germline, CDR1 is LNHNV, CDR2 YYDKDF (reference sequence). The chain's CDR3 is CATSRAQGTRGETQYF. In nucleotides, the CDR3 is TGTGCCACCAGCAGAGCCCAGGGGACACGAGGGGAGACCCAGTACTTC.

This chain connects TRBV4-1 to TRBJ1-3; tentatively, D is TRBD1 (5 bases). Germline assignment: CDR1 MGHRA and CDR2 YSYEKL. Trimming stripped 0 bases from V and 7 bases from J, with 16 bases between. The CDR3 loop spans 16 amino acids. CDR3 amino acids: CASSQEVARATNTIYF. CDR3 sequence (DNA): TGCGCCAGCAGCCAAGAGGTGGCCAGGGCAACTAACACCATATATTTT.

The genes are TRBV5-1 and TRBJ1-5; TRBD1 matches 8 bases. V lost 0 bases, J lost 1 base, and 9 bases stayed unmatched. CDR3 length: 18 residues. Germline lookup yields CDR1 SGHRS and CDR2 YFSETQ. CDR3 DNA sequence: TGCGCCAGCAGCTTGGCCCCGACAGGGGATGGAAGCAATCAGCCCCAGCATTTT. Translating gives CASSLAPTGDGSNQPQHF.

The CDR3 sequence: CASNLRGLGSYNEQFF. The CDR3 DNA sequence: TGTGCCAGTAACCTTCGGGGACTCGGCTCCTACAATGAGCAGTTCTTC. V usage is TRBV19 and J usage is TRBJ2-1, with D perhaps TRBD2 (6 bases). The CDR3 totals 16 residues. The V and J ends lost 7 bases and 0 bases respectively, with 16 bases between them. The germline gives CDR1 LNHDA, CDR2 SQIVND (reference sequence).

This clone was seen once. The chain is built from TRBV4-3 and TRBJ1-1, with D possibly being TRBD1 (5 bases). This CDR3 comprises 15 residues. Trimming stripped 2 bases from V and 0 bases from J, with 10 bases between. CDR1 is LGHNA and CDR2 is YSLEER in the germline V gene. The CDR3: CASSQSGGVNTEAFF. The DNA for the CDR3 is TGCGCCAGCAGCCAAAGTGGAGGGGTGAACACTGAAGCTTTCTTT.

The V call is TRBV11-2, the J call TRBJ1-2; no definite D call. Deletions cut 0 bases from V and 1 base from J, with 12 bases between. Germline V gene data show CDR1 as SGHAT and CDR2 as FQNNGV. The CDR3 loop spans 16 amino acids. This chain's CDR3 is CASSLESGVYNYGYTF. The CDR3 DNA follows: TGTGCCAGCAGCTTAGAGTCCGGGGTTTATAACTATGGCTACACCTTC.

The V and J genes are TRBV28 and TRBJ1-2, with 10 positions matching TRBD1. The CDR3 totals 15 residues. The trim removed 6 bases at V and 7 bases at J, leaving 11 bases unmatched. CDR1 is MDHEN and CDR2 is SYDVKM in the germline V gene. The DNA for the CDR3 is TGTGCCAGCAGGTCTGGGATGGACAGGGGGACTGGCTACACCTTC. Translating it yields CASRSGMDRGTGYTF.

The chain couples TRBV7-3 to TRBJ2-2, with TRBD1 identical over 7 bases. The germline gives CDR1 SGHTA, CDR2 FQGTGA. The CDR3 loop spans 14 amino acids. J gave up 5 bases and V 6 bases, and 6 bases lay outside the gene matches. The CDR3 protein is CASRRGLKTGELFF. As DNA, the CDR3 is TGTGCCAGCAGAAGGGGGCTGAAGACCGGGGAGCTGTTTTTT.

This clone was found once. This chain connects TRBV19 to TRBJ1-5, with 8 bases lining up with TRBD1. Germline trimming cut 7 bases from V and 2 bases from J; bases unmatched to any gene: 13. There are 17 residues in the CDR3. Germline V CDR1 and CDR2: LNHDA, SQIVND (reference sequence). CDR3 nucleotide sequence: TGTGCCAGTACCCGCTCGGGACAGGCTTTGCGCAATCAGCCCCAGCATTTT. Its protein is CASTRSGQALRNQPQHF. Variable domain in full (rest from reference TRBV19 and TRBJ1-5): DGGITQSPKYLFRKEGQNVTLSCEQNLNHDAMYWYRQDPGQGLRLIYYSQIVNDFQKGDIAEGYSVSREKKESFPLTVTSAQKNPTAFYLCASTRSGQALRNQPQHFGDGTRLSIL.

This clone was seen only once. The chain uses TRBV5-1 and TRBJ1-2; tentative D call: TRBD1 (5 bases). V dropped 1 base and J dropped 6 bases, with 13 bases sitting between them. The germline gives CDR1 SGHRS, CDR2 YFSETQ. This CDR3 spans 14 amino acids. For the CDR3, the DNA is TGCGCCAGCAGCTTGACGGGGGAACTCGATGGCTACACCTTC. Encoded protein: CASSLTGELDGYTF.

The V and J genes are TRBV11-2 and TRBJ1-1; tentative D call: TRBD1 (5 bases). The V gene lost 7 bases and the J gene lost 0 bases, with 15 bases spanning the gap. The germline V gene encodes CDR1 SGHAT and CDR2 FQNNGV. The CDR3 extends over 15 amino acids. The CDR3 DNA is TGTGCCAGCACCGCGGGGGGACGGATGAACACTGAAGCTTTCTTT. Its protein is CASTAGGRMNTEAFF.

There are a few counts of this clone. This chain links TRBV7-2 with TRBJ1-5; 12 bases match TRBD1. The V gene end was trimmed by 4 bases and the J gene end by 2 bases; junction bases not matched to a gene: 6. This CDR3 has 17 residues. Per germline, CDR1 SGHTA and CDR2 FQGNSA. CDR3 nucleotides: TGTGCCAGCAGCTGGGGACAGGGGGCGGGTGGCAATCAGCCCCAGCATTTT. This translates into CASSWGQGAGGNQPQHF.

The chain is built from TRBV21-1 and TRBJ1-1; TRBD1, the table's D call, was not compared with the DNA. TRBV21-1 is described as a pseudogene. This CDR3 is built from 14 residues. Written as DNA, the CDR3 is TGTGCCAGCAGCAACCACAGGGGGAACACTGAAGCTTTCTTT. Residues: CASSNHRGNTEAFF.

The J gene is TRBJ2-7, the V gene TRBV2; 9 positions match TRBD1. In germline, CDR1 is SNHLY, CDR2 FYNNEI. This CDR3 is 13 amino acids long. The CDR3 region is CADRQGGSYEQYF. CDR3 sequence (DNA): TGTGCAGACAGACAGGGGGGCTCTTACGAGCAGTACTTC.

The V and J genes are TRBV5-1 and TRBJ1-4; the D gene is possibly TRBD1 (5 bases). Germline V gene sequence: CDR1 SGHRS, CDR2 YFSETQ. The CDR3 runs 15 residues. The germline V and J ends were trimmed by 0 bases and 5 bases, with 11 bases remaining between them. The CDR3 region is CASSLAIQGNEKLFF. For the CDR3, the DNA is TGCGCCAGCAGCTTGGCTATTCAGGGAAATGAAAAACTGTTTTTT.

The CDR3 protein is CASSLPKSTDTQYF. As DNA, the CDR3 is TGTGCCAGCAGCTTACCTAAGAGCACAGATACGCAGTATTTT. The rearrangement joins TRBV7-9 to TRBJ2-3, with D unresolved. In germline, CDR1 is SEHNR, CDR2 FQNEAQ (reference sequence). V was pared by 2 bases and J by 0 bases, with 6 bases between. This CDR3 contains 14 residues.

The chain couples TRBV5-5 to TRBJ2-7; 7 bases map to TRBD1. The CDR3 totals 15 residues. The germline V gene has CDR1 SGHKS and CDR2 YYEKEE (reference sequence). The J segment lost 2 bases and the V segment lost 4 bases, leaving 9 bases of the junction unmatched. Here the CDR3 DNA reads TGTGCCAGCAGCCCCCGACAGGGAGTACCCTACGAGCAGTACTTC. It translates to CASSPRQGVPYEQYF.

This clone was picked up a small number of times. The chain joins TRBV5-1 to TRBJ2-2; D is perhaps TRBD2 (5 bases). CDR1 SGHRS and CDR2 YFSETQ come from the germline V gene. This CDR3 has 14 residues. Trimming left V 4 bases short and J 4 bases short, with 11 bases between. CDR3 in amino acids: CASSLGGPTGELFF. The CDR3 bases are TGCGCCAGCAGCCTAGGAGGCCCCACCGGGGAGCTGTTTTTT.

The V and J genes are TRBV28 and TRBJ2-7; 8 positions agree with TRBD2. The V and J ends lost 2 bases and 1 base, in that order; junction bases with no gene match: 4. The CDR3 has 15 amino acids. CDR1 and CDR2 from the germline V gene are MDHEN and SYDVKM. DNA for the CDR3: TGTGCCAGCAGTTTAGCAAGCGGGGGTTCCTACGAGCAGTACGTC. Protein sequence: CASSLASGGSYEQYV.

This clone is a singleton in its sample. The chain joins TRBV7-9 to TRBJ1-6; a weak D match, TRBD1 (6 bases). The CDR3 spans 15 residues. The V end lost 3 bases, the J end lost 7 bases, and 13 bases lay between the germline ends. Germline V gene sequence: CDR1 SEHNR, CDR2 FQNEAQ (reference sequence). Here the CDR3 reads CASSFQDRANSPLHF. The CDR3 DNA sequence: TGTGCCAGCAGCTTTCAGGACAGAGCCAATTCACCCCTCCACTTT.

The V and J genes are TRBV11-2 and TRBJ1-2, with 7 positions matching TRBD1. Unmatched junction bases numbered 6, after V lost 4 bases and J lost 4 bases. Germline V lookup: CDR1 SGHAT, CDR2 FQNNGV. The CDR3 is 14 residues long. CDR3 sequence (DNA): TGTGCCAGCAGCTCTTACAGGGGAGGCTATGGCTACACCTTC. Residues: CASSSYRGGYGYTF.